The T cell receptor (beta chain) under discussion was sequenced for a study of blood T cells in healthy people across ages. General observations from the study: Strong correlation was found linking TCR beta diversity to naive T cell percentage. Any changes in expanded clonotypes were possibly confounded, as donor CMV status remained unknown.

The table lists this clonotype with a few counts. Its antigen is unknown. Alongside a J-beta primer mix, a sample-barcoded 5' primer served in a second PCR lasting about 7 to 12 cycles. The study obtained at least 3 million CDR3-containing paired-end reads from every sample. TCRdb reanalysed the 5' RACE reads using MiXCR and keeps one entry per CDR3 protein. The sample holds some 1,500,000 distinct CDR3 sequences, around 40% seen once. The TCR originated in a woman younger than 30 in good health. What was sequenced was blood.

CDR3 loop: CASSIGTNSPLHF. The CDR3 nucleotides read TGTGCCAGCAGCATAGGGACGAATTCACCCCTCCACTTT. The gene calls are TRBV7-6 and TRBJ1-6; D is possibly TRBD1 (5 bases). Trimming pared 5 bases from V and 7 bases from J, leaving 9 bases between. The CDR3 contains 13 residues. Germline CDR1 reads SGHVS; CDR2 reads FNYEAQ.